This record looks at one T cell receptor beta chain sequence and its context. The antigen is undetermined. CDR3 length equals 13 residues. Germline assignment: CDR1 MDHEN and CDR2 SYDVKM. After removal of 10 bases from V and 0 bases from J, the junction contained 5 bases not matched to a gene. The entry originates in a study of early stage breast cancer tumors. Study-wide context: Most invasive tumors, about 70% of the 16, were ER+/PR+/HER2-. Under 10 ER+/PR+/HER2- tumors were invasive ductal; a few were invasive lobular. Study observations and caveats: Comparing each tissue with blood distinguished tumor from normal in about 90% of the 16 patients.

TCRdb's table, derived via immunoSEQ multiplex PCR, lists solely in-frame clones and lacks some. The sample includes 20,000 to 25,000 clones, about 80% of them seen just once. The sequence derives from a person in their sixties with breast cancer. Material: blood. V usage is TRBV28 and J usage is TRBJ2-7; 8 nucleotides agree with TRBD2. In DNA form, the CDR3 reads TGTGCCACGGGGGGGCCCCTCTCCTACGAGCAGTACTTC. Translated: CATGGPLSYEQYF.